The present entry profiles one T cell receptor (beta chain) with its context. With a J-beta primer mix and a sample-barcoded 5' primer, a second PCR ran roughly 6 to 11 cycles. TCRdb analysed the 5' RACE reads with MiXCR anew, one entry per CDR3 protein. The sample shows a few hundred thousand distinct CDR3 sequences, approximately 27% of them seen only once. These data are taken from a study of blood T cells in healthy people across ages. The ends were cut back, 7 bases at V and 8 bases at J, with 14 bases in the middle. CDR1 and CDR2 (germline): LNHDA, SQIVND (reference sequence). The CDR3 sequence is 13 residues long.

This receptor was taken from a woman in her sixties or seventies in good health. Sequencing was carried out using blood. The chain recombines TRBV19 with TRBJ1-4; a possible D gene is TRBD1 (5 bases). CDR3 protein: CASNDRDREKLFF. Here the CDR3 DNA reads TGTGCCAGTAACGATCGGGACCGGGAAAAACTGTTTTTT. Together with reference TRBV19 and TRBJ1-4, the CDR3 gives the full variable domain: DGGITQSPKYLFRKEGQNVTLSCEQNLNHDAMYWYRQDPGQGLRLIYYSQIVNDFQKGDIAEGYSVSREKKESFPLTVTSAQKNPTAFYLCASNDRDREKLFFGSGTQLSVL.